This T cell receptor beta chain was sequenced during a study of CD8 T cells in Susac syndrome. Study results and caveats: The study's TCR sequencing and HLA analysis drew on a certain number of individuals. That number was acknowledged as relatively small.

V shed 0 bases, J shed 3 bases, and the junction held 5 bases outside the gene matches. The germline CDR1 and CDR2 sequences are DFQATT and SNEGSKA (reference sequence). This CDR3 has 14 amino acids. The table lists this clonotype with a few counts. Its antigen is still unknown. When the RNA was reverse transcribed, random hexamers were used with an input of roughly 0.45 to 1 ug. TCRdb re-analysed the immunoSEQ multiplex PCR reads in MiXCR, keeping a single row per CDR3 protein. The sample includes approximately 280,000 distinct CDR3 sequences, roughly 84% of them seen just once. This sequence was found in a human donor with multiple sclerosis. This sequence joins TRBV20-1 and TRBJ2-7; 7 bases match TRBD1. Sequenced: CD8+ T cells from PBMCs. CDR3 region: CSARDWNRGYEQYF. DNA for the CDR3: TGCAGTGCTAGAGATTGGAACAGGGGCTACGAGCAGTACTTC.